This TCR beta chain was identified during a study of shared clonotypes between healthy human individuals. The germline gives CDR1 MNHEY, CDR2 SMNVEV (reference sequence). The ends lost 5 bases at V and 2 bases at J; junction bases unmatched: 4. The CDR3 covers 15 residues. The donors were adults (healthy and HIV-negative) with no recent acute infections or vaccinations. Some clones are missing from TCRdb's copy, which holds only in-frame ones; the method was immunoSEQ multiplex PCR. This sample has approximately 1.5 million clones, with 98% found just once. The chain uses TRBV27 and TRBJ1-4, with 8 bases fitting TRBD1. Sample: naive CD4+ T cells sorted from blood. Stated subset: CD45RA+ positively selected. This TCR derives from a man younger than 45 in good health. CDR3 DNA: TGTGCCAGCAGTCCCTACAGGGGGACTAATGAAAAACTGTTTTTT. It translates to CASSPYRGTNEKLFF.